This TCR beta chain derives from a study of cytomegalovirus exposure and HLA in healthy donors. The PCR was carried out with 60 Vbeta primers and 13 Jbeta primers. Generated by immunoSEQ multiplex PCR, the TCRdb table keeps only in-frame clones and is missing some. The sample records roughly 120,000 clones, about 76% being singletons. Comment on this clone: Its antigen remains unknown.

CDR3 length: 15 amino acids. Germline CDR1 SGHTA, CDR2 FQGTGA. Trimming stripped 7 bases from V and 2 bases from J, with 16 bases between. Points from the study as a whole: Three of the chains that were CMV-associated were confirmed in vitro to be specific for CMV antigens.

The sequence was collected from a woman between 35 and 50 years old in good health and CMV-seronegative. J is TRBJ2-3 and V is TRBV7-3; maybe TRBD2 (5 bases). The source material was PBMCs. CDR3 loop: CASKDEGFNTDTQYF. The CDR3 coding sequence is TGTGCCAGCAAAGACGAGGGTTTTAACACAGATACGCAGTATTTT. Drawing the rest from reference TRBV7-3 and TRBJ2-3, the complete variable domain is GAGVSQTPSNKVTEKGKYVELRCDPISGHTALYWYRQSLGQGPEFLIYFQGTGAADDSGLPNDRFFAVRPEGSVSTLKIQRTERGDSAVYLCASKDEGFNTDTQYFGPGTRLTVL.